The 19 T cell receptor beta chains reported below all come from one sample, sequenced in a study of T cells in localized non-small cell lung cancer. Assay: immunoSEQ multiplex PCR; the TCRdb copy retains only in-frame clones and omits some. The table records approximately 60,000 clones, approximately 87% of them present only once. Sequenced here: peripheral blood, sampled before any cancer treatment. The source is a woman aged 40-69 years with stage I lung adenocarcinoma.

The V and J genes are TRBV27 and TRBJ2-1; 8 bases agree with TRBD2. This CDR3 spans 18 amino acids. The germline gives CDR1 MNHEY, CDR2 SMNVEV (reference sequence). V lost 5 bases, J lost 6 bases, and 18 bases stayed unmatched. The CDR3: CASSLYRGQAGVGNEQFF. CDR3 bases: TGTGCCAGCAGTCTATATAGGGGTCAAGCGGGAGTAGGCAATGAGCAGTTCTTC.

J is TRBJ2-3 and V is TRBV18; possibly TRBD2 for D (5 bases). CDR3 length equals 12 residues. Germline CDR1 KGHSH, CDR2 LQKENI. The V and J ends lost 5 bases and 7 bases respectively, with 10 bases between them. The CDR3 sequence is CASSESGNTQYF. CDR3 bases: TGTGCCAGCTCAGAAAGCGGAAATACGCAGTATTTT.

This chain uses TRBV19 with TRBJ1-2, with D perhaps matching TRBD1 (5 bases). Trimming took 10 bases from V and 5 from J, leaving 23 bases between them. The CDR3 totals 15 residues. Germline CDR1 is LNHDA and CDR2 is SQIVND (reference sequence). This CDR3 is CATSISRTLEYGYTF. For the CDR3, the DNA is TGTGCCACCAGTATTAGTAGGACACTAGAATATGGCTACACCTTC.

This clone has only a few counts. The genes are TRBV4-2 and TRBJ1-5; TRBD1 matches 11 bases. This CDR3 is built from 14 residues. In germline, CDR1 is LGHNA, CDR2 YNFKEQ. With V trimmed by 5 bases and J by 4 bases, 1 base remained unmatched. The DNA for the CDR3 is TGTGCCAGCAGCGGGACAGGGGGGAATCAGCCCCAGCATTTT. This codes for CASSGTGGNQPQHF.

In DNA form, the CDR3 reads TGTGCCAGCAGGATAGCTAGGACAGGGACCGAAGCTTTCTTT. It encodes CASRIARTGTEAFF. The chain combines TRBV11-2 with TRBJ1-1; 8 bases agree with TRBD1. The CDR3 consists of 14 residues. With 6 bases clipped from V and 8 bases from J, the junction kept 11 bases outside the gene matches. CDR1 and CDR2 from the germline V gene are SGHAT and FQNNGV.

The CDR3 sequence is CASSNGGQGGERAFF. CDR3 nucleotides: TGCGCCAGCAGCAATGGGGGACAGGGAGGGGAGAGAGCTTTCTTT. The chain links TRBV5-1 to TRBJ1-1; TRBD1 matches at 9 bases. The germline V gene encodes CDR1 SGHRS and CDR2 YFSETQ. This CDR3 comprises 15 residues. V was clipped by 4 bases and J by 10 bases; unmatched bases: 14. The full variable domain, with the rest looked up from reference TRBV5-1 and TRBJ1-1, is KAGVTQTPRYLIKTRGQQVTLSCSPISGHRSVSWYQQTPGQGLQFLFEYFSETQRNKGNFPGRFSGRQFSNSRSEMNVSTLELGDSALYLCASSNGGQGGERAFFGQGTRLTVV.

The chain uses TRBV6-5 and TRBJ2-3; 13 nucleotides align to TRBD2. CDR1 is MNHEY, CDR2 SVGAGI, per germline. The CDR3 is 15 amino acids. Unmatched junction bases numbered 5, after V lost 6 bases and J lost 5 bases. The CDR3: CASRLLAGGRDTQYF. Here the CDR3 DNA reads TGTGCCAGCAGACTACTAGCGGGGGGGAGAGATACGCAGTATTTT.

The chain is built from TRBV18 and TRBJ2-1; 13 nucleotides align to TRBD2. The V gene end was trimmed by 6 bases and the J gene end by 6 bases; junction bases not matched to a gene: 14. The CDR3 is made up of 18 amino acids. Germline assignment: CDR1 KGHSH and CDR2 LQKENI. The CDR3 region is CASSGLAGDPYPRNEQFF. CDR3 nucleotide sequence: TGTGCCAGCTCTGGACTAGCGGGGGACCCATACCCCCGCAATGAGCAGTTCTTC.

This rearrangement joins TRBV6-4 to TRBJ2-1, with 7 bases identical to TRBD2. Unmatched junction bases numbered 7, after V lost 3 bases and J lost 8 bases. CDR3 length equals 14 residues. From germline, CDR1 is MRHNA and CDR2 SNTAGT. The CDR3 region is CASSEAGEVDEQFF. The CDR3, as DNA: TGTGCCAGCAGTGAGGCGGGAGAGGTGGATGAGCAGTTCTTC.

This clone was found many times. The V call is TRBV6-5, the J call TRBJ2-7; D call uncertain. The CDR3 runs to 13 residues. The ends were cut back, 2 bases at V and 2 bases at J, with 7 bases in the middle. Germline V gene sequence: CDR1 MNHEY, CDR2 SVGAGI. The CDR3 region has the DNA TGTGCCAGCAGTTACCGCGGTCCCTACGAGCAGTACTTC. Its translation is CASSYRGPYEQYF.

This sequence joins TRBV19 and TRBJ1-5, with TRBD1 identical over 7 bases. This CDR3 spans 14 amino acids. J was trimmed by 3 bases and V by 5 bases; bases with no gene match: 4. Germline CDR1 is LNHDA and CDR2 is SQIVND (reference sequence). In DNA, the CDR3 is TGTGCCAGTAGTTTGACAGGGCCCAATCAGCCCCAGCATTTT. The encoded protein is CASSLTGPNQPQHF. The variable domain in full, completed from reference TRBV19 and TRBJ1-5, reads DGGITQSPKYLFRKEGQNVTLSCEQNLNHDAMYWYRQDPGQGLRLIYYSQIVNDFQKGDIAEGYSVSREKKESFPLTVTSAQKNPTAFYLCASSLTGPNQPQHFGDGTRLSIL.

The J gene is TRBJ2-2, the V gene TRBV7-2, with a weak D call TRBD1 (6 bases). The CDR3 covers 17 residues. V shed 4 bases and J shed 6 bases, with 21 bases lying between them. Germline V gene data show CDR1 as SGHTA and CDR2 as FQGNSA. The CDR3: CASSSTIYTGSAGELFF. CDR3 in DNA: TGTGCCAGCAGCTCAACAATATACACAGGGTCGGCCGGGGAGCTGTTTTTT.

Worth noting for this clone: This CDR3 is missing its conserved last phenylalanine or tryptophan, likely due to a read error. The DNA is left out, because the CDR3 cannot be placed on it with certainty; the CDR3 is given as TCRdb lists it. This CDR3 reads CASSLKKGGLN. The chain has TRBV5-8 and TRBJ2-7; TRBD2 reflects the table's D call only, with no check against the DNA. The germline V gene encodes CDR1 SGHTS and CDR2 YDEGEE. Termini included, the CDR3 measures 11 amino acids.

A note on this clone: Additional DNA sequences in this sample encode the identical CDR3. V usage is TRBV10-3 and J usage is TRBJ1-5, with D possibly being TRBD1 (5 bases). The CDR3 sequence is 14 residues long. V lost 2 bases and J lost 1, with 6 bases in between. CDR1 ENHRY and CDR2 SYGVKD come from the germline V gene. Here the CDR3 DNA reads TGTGCCATCAGTGAGGGGGGGAGCAATCAGCCCCAGCATTTT. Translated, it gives CAISEGGSNQPQHF.

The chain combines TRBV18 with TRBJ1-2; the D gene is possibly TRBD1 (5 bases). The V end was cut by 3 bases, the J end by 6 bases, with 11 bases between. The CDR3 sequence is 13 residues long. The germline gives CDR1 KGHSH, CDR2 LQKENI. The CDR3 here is CASSPATANGYTF. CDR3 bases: TGTGCCAGCTCACCGGCGACAGCAAATGGCTACACCTTC.

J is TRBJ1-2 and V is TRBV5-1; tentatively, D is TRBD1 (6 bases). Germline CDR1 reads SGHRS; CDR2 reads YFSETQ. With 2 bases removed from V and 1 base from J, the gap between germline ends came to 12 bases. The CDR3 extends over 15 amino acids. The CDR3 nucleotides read TGCGCCAGCAGCTTATCAGGGGAGAATAACTATGGCTACACCTTC. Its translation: CASSLSGENNYGYTF.

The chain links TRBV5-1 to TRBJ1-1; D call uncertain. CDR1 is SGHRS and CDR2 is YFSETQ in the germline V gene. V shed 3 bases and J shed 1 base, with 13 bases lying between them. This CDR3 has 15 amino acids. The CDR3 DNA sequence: TGCGCCAGCAGCTGGGAGGACTTAAAGAACACTGAAGCTTTCTTT. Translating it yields CASSWEDLKNTEAFF.

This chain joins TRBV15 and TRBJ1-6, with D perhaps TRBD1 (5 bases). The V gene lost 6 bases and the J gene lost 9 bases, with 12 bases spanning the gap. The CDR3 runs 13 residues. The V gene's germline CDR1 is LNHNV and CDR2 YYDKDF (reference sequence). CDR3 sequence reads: CATRSGRGSPLHF. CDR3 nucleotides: TGTGCCACCAGGTCAGGGAGGGGTTCACCCCTCCACTTT.

The CDR3 loop reads CASSAGLAGWMDTQYF. The DNA of the CDR3 is TGTGCCAGCAGCGCGGGACTAGCGGGTTGGATGGATACGCAGTATTTT. The J gene is TRBJ2-3, the V gene TRBV5-6; TRBD2 matches at 12 bases. Trimming took 4 bases from V and 6 from J; bases not matched to a gene: 9. Germline V gives CDR1 SGHDT, CDR2 YYEEEE. The CDR3 consists of 16 residues. Supplemented by reference TRBV5-6 and TRBJ2-3, the full variable domain reads DAGVTQSPTHLIKTRGQQVTLRCSPKSGHDTVSWYQQALGQGPQFIFQYYEEEERQRGNFPDRFSGHQFPNYSSELNVNALLLGDSALYLCASSAGLAGWMDTQYFGPGTRLTVL.